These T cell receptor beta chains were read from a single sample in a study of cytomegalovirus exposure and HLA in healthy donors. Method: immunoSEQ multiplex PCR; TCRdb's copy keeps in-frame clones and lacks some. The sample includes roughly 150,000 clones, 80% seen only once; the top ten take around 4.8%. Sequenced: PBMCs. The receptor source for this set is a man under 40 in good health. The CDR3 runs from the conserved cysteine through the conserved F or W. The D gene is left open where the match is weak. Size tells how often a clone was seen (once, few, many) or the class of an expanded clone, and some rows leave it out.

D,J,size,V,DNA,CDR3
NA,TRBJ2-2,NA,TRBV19,TGTGCCAGTACGGCGGGAAACACCGGGGAGCTGTTTTTT,CASTAGNTGELFF
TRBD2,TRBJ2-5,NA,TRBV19,TGTGCCAGTAGCATAACGGGACTAGCCGAGACCCAGTACTTC,CASSITGLAETQYF
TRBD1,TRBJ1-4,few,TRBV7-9,TGTGCCAGCAGCTACGACAGGGACGCAACTAATGAAAAACTGTTTTTT,CASSYDRDATNEKLFF
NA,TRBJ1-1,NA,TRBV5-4,TGTGCCAGCAGCTTGGATGGCAGGCCCACTGAAGCTTTCTTT,CASSLDGRPTEAFF
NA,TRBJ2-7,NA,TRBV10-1,TGCGCCAGCAGTGAGTCACGCGGGATGATCTCCTACGAGCAGTACTTC,CASSESRGMISYEQYF
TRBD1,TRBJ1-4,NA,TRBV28,TGTGCCAGCAGTTCCGGGACAGGGACTGAAAAACTGTTTTTT,CASSSGTGTEKLFF
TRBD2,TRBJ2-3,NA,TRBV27,TGTGCCAGCAGTTTAACGGGAGGGTGGTATACGCAGTATTTT,CASSLTGGWYTQYF
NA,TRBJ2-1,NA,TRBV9,TGTGCCAGCAGCGTAGCAGTGGGGCTGGATGAGCAGTTCTTC,CASSVAVGLDEQFF
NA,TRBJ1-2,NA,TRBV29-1,TGCAGCGGCCGAGGGGGGGACTATGGCTACACCTTC,CSGRGGDYGYTF
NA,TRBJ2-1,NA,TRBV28,TGTGCCAGCAGTCTCACTCCGGGACAAAGCAATGAGCAGTTCTTC,CASSLTPGQSNEQFF
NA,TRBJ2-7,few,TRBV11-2,TGTGCCAGCAGCTTAGAGGCTAGCTCATGGTACGAGCAGTACTTC,CASSLEASSWYEQYF
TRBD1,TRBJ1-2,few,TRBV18,TGTGCCAGCTCACCAGTTGGGACAGCCTACTATGGCTACACCTTC,CASSPVGTAYYGYTF
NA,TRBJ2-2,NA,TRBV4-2,TGTGCCAGCAGTTACCAAACAGCGAACACCGGGGAGCTGTTTTTT,CASSYQTANTGELFF
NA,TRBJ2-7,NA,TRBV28,TGTGCCAGCCTCACACAGGGCAACTACGAGCAGTACTTC,CASLTQGNYEQYF
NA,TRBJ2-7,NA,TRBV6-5,TGTGCCAGCAAAGTAGCGGTGGCTGGGGCATACGAGCAGTACTTC,CASKVAVAGAYEQYF
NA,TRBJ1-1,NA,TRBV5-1,TGCGCCAGCAGCTCCCTCGGGGGAGGCATGAACACTGAAGCTTTCTTT,CASSSLGGGMNTEAFF